The clone carrying this T cell receptor (beta chain) came up many times. Its antigen is undetermined. This sample was included in a study of regulatory T cells in long-lasting Graves disease. Study in general: Positive TSH receptor antibodies alongside over 5 years of antithyroid drugs were what marked Graves' disease as persistent.

Trimming took off 5 bases at V and 4 bases at J, with 12 bases between the two ends. The length of the CDR3 is 13 residues. Germline V CDR1 and CDR2: SGHAT, FQDESV (reference sequence). The time point: persistent/refractory GD, antithyroid drugs over 5 years with positive TRAb. PBMC-derived RNA was used for the TCR library. American Thyroid Association guidelines were used to diagnose Graves' disease. General study findings and limits: With a small sample size, accuracy may have been reduced. Favored gene segments in persistent disease were TRBV28, TRBJ1-2 and TRBJ2-5.

Through Arm-PCR of CDR3 regions and iRepertoire HTBI primers, TCR beta libraries were built. TCRdb called the multiplex PCR reads again in MiXCR, with one record for every CDR3 protein. The sample has 400,000 to 500,000 distinct CDR3 sequences, around 21% seen once. The material was peripheral blood mononuclear cells (PBMCs), obtained when the disease was refractory, from a patient treated with antithyroid drugs. The V call is TRBV11-1, the J call TRBJ2-7; no clear D. The sequence was obtained from a female donor with Graves disease. CDR3 sequence (DNA): TGTGCCAGCAGCGTAGAAAGATCATACGAGCAGTACTTC. This translates into CASSVERSYEQYF.